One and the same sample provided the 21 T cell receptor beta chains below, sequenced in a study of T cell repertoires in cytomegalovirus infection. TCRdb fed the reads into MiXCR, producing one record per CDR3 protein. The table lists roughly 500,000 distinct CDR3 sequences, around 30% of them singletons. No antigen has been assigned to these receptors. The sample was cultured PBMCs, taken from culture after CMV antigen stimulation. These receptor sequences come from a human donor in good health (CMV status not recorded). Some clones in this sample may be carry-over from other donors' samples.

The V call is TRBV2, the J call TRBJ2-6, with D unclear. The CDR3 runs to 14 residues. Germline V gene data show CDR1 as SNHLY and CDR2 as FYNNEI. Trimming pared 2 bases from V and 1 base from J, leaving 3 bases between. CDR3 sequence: CASSEPSGANVLTF. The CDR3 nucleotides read TGTGCCAGCAGTGAACCGTCTGGGGCCAACGTCCTGACTTTC.

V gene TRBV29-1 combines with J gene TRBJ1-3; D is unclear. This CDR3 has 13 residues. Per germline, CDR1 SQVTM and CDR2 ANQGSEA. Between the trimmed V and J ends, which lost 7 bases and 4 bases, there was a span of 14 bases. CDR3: CSARSGSGNTIYF. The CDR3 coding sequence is TGCAGCGCGCGCTCGGGCTCCGGAAACACCATATATTTT. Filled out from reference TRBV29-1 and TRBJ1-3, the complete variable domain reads SAVISQKPSRDICQRGTSLTIQCQVDSQVTMMFWYRQQPGQSLTLIATANQGSEATYESGFVIDKFPISRPNLTFSTLTVSNMSPEDSSIYLCSARSGSGNTIYFGEGSWLTVV.

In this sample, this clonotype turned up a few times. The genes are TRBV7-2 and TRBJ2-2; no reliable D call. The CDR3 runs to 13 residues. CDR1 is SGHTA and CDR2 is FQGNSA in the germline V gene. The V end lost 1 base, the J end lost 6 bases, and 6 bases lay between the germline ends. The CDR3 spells CASSLGPSGELFF. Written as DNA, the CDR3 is TGTGCCAGCAGCTTAGGGCCTTCCGGGGAGCTGTTTTTT.

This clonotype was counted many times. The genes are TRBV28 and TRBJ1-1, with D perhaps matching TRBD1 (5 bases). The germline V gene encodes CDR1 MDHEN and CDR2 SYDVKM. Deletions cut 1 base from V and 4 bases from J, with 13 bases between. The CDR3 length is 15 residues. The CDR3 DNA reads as TGTGCCAGCAGTTTATTCAGCCAGGGCGCCACTGAAGCTTTCTTT. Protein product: CASSLFSQGATEAFF.

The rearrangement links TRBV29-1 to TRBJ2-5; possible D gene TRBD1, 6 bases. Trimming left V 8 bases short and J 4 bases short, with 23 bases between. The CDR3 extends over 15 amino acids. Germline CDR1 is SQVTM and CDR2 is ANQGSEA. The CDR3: CSSRNWGPSGETQYF. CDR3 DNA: TGCAGCTCTCGGAACTGGGGGCCTAGTGGAGAGACCCAGTACTTC.

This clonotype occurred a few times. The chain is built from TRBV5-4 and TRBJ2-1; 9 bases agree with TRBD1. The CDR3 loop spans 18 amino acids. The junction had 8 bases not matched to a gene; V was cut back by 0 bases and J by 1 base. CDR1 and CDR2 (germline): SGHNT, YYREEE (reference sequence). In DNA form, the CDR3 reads TGTGCCAGCAGCTTGGGGGTGAGTGGGACAGGGTCCTACAATGAGCAGTTCTTC. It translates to CASSLGVSGTGSYNEQFF. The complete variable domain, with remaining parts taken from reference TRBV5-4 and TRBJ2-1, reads ETGVTQSPTHLIKTRGQQVTLRCSSQSGHNTVSWYQQALGQGPQFIFQYYREEENGRGNFPPRFSGLQFPNYSSELNVNALELDDSALYLCASSLGVSGTGSYNEQFFGPGTRLTVL.

CDR3 sequence (DNA): TGTGCCAGCAGCCCGGACAGGGGTAATGAAAAACTGTTTTTT. Its protein is CASSPDRGNEKLFF. This chain links TRBV7-2 with TRBJ1-4; TRBD1 matches 9 bases. The ends lost 5 bases at V and 4 bases at J; junction bases unmatched: 2. Germline CDR1 and CDR2: SGHTA and FQGNSA. The CDR3 consists of 14 residues.

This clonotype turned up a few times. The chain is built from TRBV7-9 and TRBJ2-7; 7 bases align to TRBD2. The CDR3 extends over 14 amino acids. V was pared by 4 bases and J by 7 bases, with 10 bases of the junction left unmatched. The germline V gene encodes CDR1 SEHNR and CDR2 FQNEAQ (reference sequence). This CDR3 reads CASSSGEGPEEQYF. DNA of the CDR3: TGTGCCAGCAGCTCCGGGGAGGGCCCCGAGGAGCAGTACTTC. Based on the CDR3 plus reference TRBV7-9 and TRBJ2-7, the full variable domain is DTGVSQNPRHKITKRGQNVTFRCDPISEHNRLYWYRQTLGQGPEFLTYFQNEAQLEKSRLLSDRFSAERPKGSFSTLEIQRTEQGDSAMYLCASSSGEGPEEQYFGPGTRLTVT.

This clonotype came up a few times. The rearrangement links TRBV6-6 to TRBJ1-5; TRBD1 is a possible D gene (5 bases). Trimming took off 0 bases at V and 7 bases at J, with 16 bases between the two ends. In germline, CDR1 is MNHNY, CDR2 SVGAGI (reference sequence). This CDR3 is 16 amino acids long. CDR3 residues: CASSYSTGRGGQPQHF. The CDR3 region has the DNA TGTGCCAGCAGTTACTCGACCGGGAGGGGAGGGCAGCCCCAGCATTTT.

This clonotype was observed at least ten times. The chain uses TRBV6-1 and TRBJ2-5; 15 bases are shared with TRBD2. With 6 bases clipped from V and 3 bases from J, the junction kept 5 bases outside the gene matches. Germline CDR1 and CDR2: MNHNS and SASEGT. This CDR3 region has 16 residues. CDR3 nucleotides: TGTGCCAGCAGGGGACTAGCGGGGGGTATTAAAGAGACCCAGTACTTC. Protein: CASRGLAGGIKETQYF.

The CDR3 spells CASAEGQDLYEQYF. CDR3 sequence (DNA): TGTGCCAGCGCCGAGGGACAGGATTTATACGAGCAGTACTTC. The chain links TRBV12-3 or TRBV12-4 to TRBJ2-7, with TRBD1 matching 8 bases. Trimming took 8 bases from V and 4 from J; bases not matched to a gene: 10. The CDR3 is 14 residues long.

The CDR3 protein is CSAGQTGTGYNSPLHF. In DNA, the CDR3 is TGCAGTGCTGGGCAAACCGGGACCGGCTATAATTCACCCCTCCACTTT. The chain employs TRBV20-1 and TRBJ1-6; a weak D match, TRBD1 (5 bases). CDR3 length: 16 residues. V lost 5 bases, J lost 3 bases, and 17 bases lay in between. Germline V gene data show CDR1 as DFQATT and CDR2 as SNEGSKA (reference sequence).

The CDR3 DNA reads TGTGCCAGCAGCTCTCGGGAGGGACGCTCCTACGAGCAGTACTTC. Its protein is CASSSREGRSYEQYF. The V gene is TRBV7-2, the J gene TRBJ2-7; 8 nucleotides line up with TRBD2. This CDR3 has 15 amino acids. The V gene end was trimmed by 4 bases and the J gene end by 0 bases; junction bases not matched to a gene: 5. Germline loops: CDR1 SGHTA, CDR2 FQGNSA.

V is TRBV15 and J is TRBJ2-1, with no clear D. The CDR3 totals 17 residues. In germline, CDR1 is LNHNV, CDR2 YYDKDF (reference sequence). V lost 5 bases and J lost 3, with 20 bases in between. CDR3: CATSGPKPSSFYNEQFF. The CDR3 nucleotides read TGTGCCACCAGCGGGCCTAAACCCAGCAGCTTCTACAATGAGCAGTTCTTC. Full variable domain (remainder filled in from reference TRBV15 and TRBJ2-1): DAMVIQNPRYQVTQFGKPVTLSCSQTLNHNVMYWYQQKSSQAPKLLFHYYDKDFNNEADTPDNFQSRRPNTSFCFLDIRSPGLGDTAMYLCATSGPKPSSFYNEQFFGPGTRLTVL.

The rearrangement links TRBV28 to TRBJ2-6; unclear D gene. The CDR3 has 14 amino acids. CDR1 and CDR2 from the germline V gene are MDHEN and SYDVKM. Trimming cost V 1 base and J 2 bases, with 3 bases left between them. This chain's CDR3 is CASSLSTGANVLTF. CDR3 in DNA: TGTGCCAGCAGTTTATCCACTGGGGCCAACGTCCTGACTTTC.

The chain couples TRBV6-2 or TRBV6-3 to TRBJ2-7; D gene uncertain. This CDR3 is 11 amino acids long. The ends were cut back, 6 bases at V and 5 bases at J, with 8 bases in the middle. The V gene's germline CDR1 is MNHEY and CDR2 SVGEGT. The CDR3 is CASSQSDEQYF. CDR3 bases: TGTGCCAGCAGCCAGAGCGACGAGCAGTACTTC.

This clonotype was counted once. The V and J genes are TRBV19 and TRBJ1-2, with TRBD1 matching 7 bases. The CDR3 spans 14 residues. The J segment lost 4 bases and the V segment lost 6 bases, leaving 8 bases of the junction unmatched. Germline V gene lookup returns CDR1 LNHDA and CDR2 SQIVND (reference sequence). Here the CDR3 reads CASRLPTGIYGYTF. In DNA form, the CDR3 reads TGTGCCAGTAGGCTACCGACAGGGATCTATGGCTACACCTTC.

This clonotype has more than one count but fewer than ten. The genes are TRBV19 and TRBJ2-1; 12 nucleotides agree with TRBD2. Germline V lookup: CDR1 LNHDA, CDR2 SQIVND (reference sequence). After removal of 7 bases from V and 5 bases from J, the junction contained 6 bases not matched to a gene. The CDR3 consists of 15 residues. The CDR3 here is CASKGLAGGHNEQFF. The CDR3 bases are TGTGCCAGTAAGGGGCTAGCGGGGGGGCACAATGAGCAGTTCTTC.

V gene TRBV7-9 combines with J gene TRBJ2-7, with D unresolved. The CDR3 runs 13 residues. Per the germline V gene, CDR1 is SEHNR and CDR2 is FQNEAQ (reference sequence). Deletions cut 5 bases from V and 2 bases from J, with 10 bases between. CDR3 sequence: CASSPSDPYEQYF. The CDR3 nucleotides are TGTGCCAGCAGCCCTAGTGACCCCTACGAGCAGTACTTC.

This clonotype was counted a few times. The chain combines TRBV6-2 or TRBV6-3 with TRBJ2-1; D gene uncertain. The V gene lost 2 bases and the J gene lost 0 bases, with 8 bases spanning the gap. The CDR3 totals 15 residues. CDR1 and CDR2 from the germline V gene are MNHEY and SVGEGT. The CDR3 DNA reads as TGTGCCAGCAGTTACGGACGCGACTCCTACAATGAGCAGTTCTTC. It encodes CASSYGRDSYNEQFF.

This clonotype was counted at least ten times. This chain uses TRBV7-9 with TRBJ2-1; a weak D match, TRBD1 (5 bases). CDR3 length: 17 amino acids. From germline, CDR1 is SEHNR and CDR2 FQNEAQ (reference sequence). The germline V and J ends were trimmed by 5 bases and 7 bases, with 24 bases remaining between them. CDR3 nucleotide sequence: TGTGCCAGCAGCGTAGGAACACAGGTTCTGCACGGGAATGAGCAGTTCTTC. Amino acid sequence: CASSVGTQVLHGNEQFF.